These T cell receptor beta chains were read from a single sample in a study of blood T cell repertoires in COVID-19. Sequencing used immunoSEQ multiplex PCR; TCRdb keeps in-frame clones, though not all of them. The sample consists of roughly 200,000 clones, about 83% of them appearing once. The source material was peripheral blood. These receptors were obtained from a person aged 65 to 85 with COVID-19, enrolled during active disease. Each CDR3 is given with its conserved first and last residue. Each record gives: CDR3 DNA, CDR3 protein, V gene, D gene, J gene, clone size. D genes are given only for firm matches. Clone size is not always given. Where it is, it says once, few, many or a class for expanded clones.

CDR3 DNA: TGTGCCAGCAGGACAGGGAGTCGCACCGGGGAGCTGTTTTTT; CDR3 protein: CASRTGSRTGELFF; V gene: TRBV28; D gene: TRBD1; J gene: TRBJ2-2; clone size: -
CDR3 DNA: TGTGCCAGCGGAGAAACGTCAAACACTGAAGCTTTCTTT; CDR3 protein: CASGETSNTEAFF; V gene: TRBV11-3; D gene: -; J gene: TRBJ1-1; clone size: -
CDR3 DNA: TGTGCCAGCAGCTTGGAAGACGGGAACCTATATGGCTACACCTTC; CDR3 protein: CASSLEDGNLYGYTF; V gene: TRBV5-4; D gene: -; J gene: TRBJ1-2; clone size: -
CDR3 DNA: TGTGCCAGCAGCTTAGTAGCTACTGCCGGGGGAGAGACCCAGTACTTC; CDR3 protein: CASSLVATAGGETQYF; V gene: TRBV11-1; D gene: -; J gene: TRBJ2-5; clone size: once
CDR3 DNA: TGCGCCAGCAGCCCCCCCGGGACAAGAGGGGGCTACACCTTC; CDR3 protein: CASSPPGTRGGYTF; V gene: TRBV5-1; D gene: -; J gene: TRBJ1-2; clone size: -
CDR3 DNA: TGTGCCAGCACCATCAGGGGGGACGTCACCTACGAGCAGTACTTC; CDR3 protein: CASTIRGDVTYEQYF; V gene: TRBV5-6; D gene: -; J gene: TRBJ2-7; clone size: -
CDR3 DNA: TGTGCCAGCATAGGGGCCGGAGGGGAGCTGTTTTTT; CDR3 protein: CASIGAGGELFF; V gene: TRBV28; D gene: -; J gene: TRBJ2-2; clone size: -
CDR3 DNA: TGTGCCAGCAGCGGGCCAGGGACAGGGGGGTTAGAGACCCAGTACTTC; CDR3 protein: CASSGPGTGGLETQYF; V gene: TRBV5-4; D gene: TRBD1; J gene: TRBJ2-5; clone size: -
CDR3 DNA: TGTGCCAGCAGCTTGGATCCGGGACTAGCGGTCCAGTACTTC; CDR3 protein: CASSLDPGLAVQYF; V gene: TRBV5-5; D gene: TRBD2; J gene: TRBJ2-5; clone size: -
CDR3 DNA: TGTGCCAGCAGCCAAGGAGCGTCTAATGAAAAACTGTTTTTT; CDR3 protein: CASSQGASNEKLFF; V gene: TRBV4-2; D gene: -; J gene: TRBJ1-4; clone size: -
CDR3 DNA: TGTGCCAGCAGCTCGACAGGGGGCCGTACTGAAGCTTTCTTT; CDR3 protein: CASSSTGGRTEAFF; V gene: TRBV7-9; D gene: TRBD1; J gene: TRBJ1-1; clone size: few
CDR3 DNA: TGCGCCAGCAGTCCTGGGACTAGCGGTTACAATGAGCAGTTCTTC; CDR3 protein: CASSPGTSGYNEQFF; V gene: TRBV5-1; D gene: TRBD2; J gene: TRBJ2-1; clone size: -
CDR3 DNA: TGTGCCAGCAGTTTAACGGGAGGGATCCGAGAGACCCAGTACTTC; CDR3 protein: CASSLTGGIRETQYF; V gene: TRBV28; D gene: TRBD2; J gene: TRBJ2-5; clone size: -
CDR3 DNA: TGCGCCAGCAGCACCGGACACTCATCCAGCACAGATACGCAGTATTTT; CDR3 protein: CASSTGHSSSTDTQYF; V gene: TRBV5-1; D gene: -; J gene: TRBJ2-3; clone size: -
CDR3 DNA: TGTGCCAGCAGCAGGTTTACCGGGACAGGGAAATATGGCTACACCTTC; CDR3 protein: CASSRFTGTGKYGYTF; V gene: TRBV5-8; D gene: TRBD1; J gene: TRBJ1-2; clone size: -
CDR3 DNA: TGCAGTGTACGGGGCTATGGCTACACCTTC; CDR3 protein: CSVRGYGYTF; V gene: TRBV20-1; D gene: -; J gene: TRBJ1-2; clone size: -
CDR3 DNA: TGTGCCAGCAGCCACCCGGACAGACAGCCCCAGCATTTT; CDR3 protein: CASSHPDRQPQHF; V gene: TRBV7-2; D gene: -; J gene: TRBJ1-5; clone size: -
CDR3 DNA: TGTGCCAGCAGCGTAGAACAGAACTATGGCTACACCTTC; CDR3 protein: CASSVEQNYGYTF; V gene: TRBV9; D gene: -; J gene: TRBJ1-2; clone size: -
CDR3 DNA: TGTGCCAGCAGCTCCGCCGGGACAGGGGGGTCCTACGAGCAGTACTTC; CDR3 protein: CASSSAGTGGSYEQYF; V gene: TRBV13; D gene: TRBD1; J gene: TRBJ2-7; clone size: -
CDR3 DNA: TGTGCCAGCAGCTTGATATTACAGAACACTGAAGCTTTCTTT; CDR3 protein: CASSLILQNTEAFF; V gene: TRBV5-5; D gene: -; J gene: TRBJ1-1; clone size: few
CDR3 DNA: TGTGCCAGCAGCTTAGAGCGAAGGGGGAGGAACACTGAAGCTTTCTTT; CDR3 protein: CASSLERRGRNTEAFF; V gene: TRBV11-1; D gene: -; J gene: TRBJ1-1; clone size: -
CDR3 DNA: TGTGCCAGCAGCTTAGAATCAGCCAGGCAGAACACTGAAGCTTTCTTT; CDR3 protein: CASSLESARQNTEAFF; V gene: TRBV7-8; D gene: -; J gene: TRBJ1-1; clone size: -
CDR3 DNA: TGTGCCAGCAGCTTAGCGGGAGTCTTGTACGAGCAGTACTTC; CDR3 protein: CASSLAGVLYEQYF; V gene: TRBV11-2; D gene: -; J gene: TRBJ2-7; clone size: once
CDR3 DNA: TGTGCCAGCAGTTCATGGGGGGCGCACCGCACAGATACGCAGTATTTT; CDR3 protein: CASSSWGAHRTDTQYF; V gene: TRBV28; D gene: -; J gene: TRBJ2-3; clone size: -
CDR3 DNA: TGCAGCGTCCACCTCTGGGGCAGGGGCACAGATACGCAGTATTTT; CDR3 protein: CSVHLWGRGTDTQYF; V gene: TRBV29-1; D gene: -; J gene: TRBJ2-3; clone size: -
CDR3 DNA: TGTGCCACCCGGGGAGGTAGCGATTATTCACCCCTCCACTTT; CDR3 protein: CATRGGSDYSPLHF; V gene: TRBV28; D gene: -; J gene: TRBJ1-6; clone size: -
CDR3 DNA: TGTGCCAGCAGGTTAGGGACAGCCGTGAACACTGAAGCTTTCTTT; CDR3 protein: CASRLGTAVNTEAFF; V gene: TRBV6-5; D gene: TRBD1; J gene: TRBJ1-1; clone size: -
CDR3 DNA: TGCAGTGCCCTAACACTAGAGCAGTACTTC; CDR3 protein: CSALTLEQYF; V gene: TRBV20-1; D gene: -; J gene: TRBJ2-7; clone size: -
CDR3 DNA: TGTGCCAGTAGGACCGGGACAGGGTTCCACGAGCAGTACTTC; CDR3 protein: CASRTGTGFHEQYF; V gene: TRBV19; D gene: TRBD1; J gene: TRBJ2-7; clone size: -
CDR3 DNA: TGTGCCAGCAGCCAGACTTTACTTTATCATGAGCAGTTCTTC; CDR3 protein: CASSQTLLYHEQFF; V gene: TRBV9; D gene: -; J gene: TRBJ2-1; clone size: -
CDR3 DNA: TGTGCCAGCAATATGGGACAGGGCTCCCACGAGCAGTACTTC; CDR3 protein: CASNMGQGSHEQYF; V gene: TRBV6-6; D gene: TRBD1; J gene: TRBJ2-7; clone size: -